One sample yielded the 16 T cell receptor beta chains listed below, sequenced in a study of cytomegalovirus exposure and HLA in healthy donors (dated by TCRdb to between 2016 and 2019). Libraries were built with the immunoSEQ multiplex PCR assay. A mixture of 60 forward primers for TCR Vbeta segments and 13 reverse primers for TCR Jbeta segments was used in the multiplex PCR. The table was pulled from immuneACCESS by TCRdb, which kept in-frame rearrangements only. Such tables lose some clones; where checked, under half of the loss comes from unresolved V genes, and the rest has no known cause. The sample has more than 100,000 clones on record, less than 85% of them singletons. 1% of the sample is in the top ten clones. Sequencing used PBMCs. Receptor source: a man aged 35 to 55 in good health and CMV-seronegative.

The genes are TRBV27 and TRBJ2-1; 7 nucleotides match TRBD2. The CDR3 extends over 15 amino acids. In germline, CDR1 is MNHEY, CDR2 SMNVEV (reference sequence). V was pared by 2 bases and J by 3 bases, with 4 bases of the junction left unmatched. This CDR3 is CASSLGGVHYNEQFF. For the CDR3, the DNA is TGTGCCAGCAGTTTAGGGGGGGTCCACTACAATGAGCAGTTCTTC.

A few counts support this clone. The rearrangement uses TRBV18 and TRBJ2-1, with 9 bases identical to TRBD1. Germline CDR1 and CDR2: KGHSH and LQKENI. V shed 3 bases, J shed 4 bases, and the junction held 7 bases outside the gene matches. The CDR3 is 16 amino acids. The CDR3 spells CASSPFGDREYNEQFF. CDR3 DNA: TGTGCCAGCTCACCCTTCGGGGACAGGGAGTACAATGAGCAGTTCTTC.

This chain links TRBV30 with TRBJ1-5, with unresolved D. The CDR3 covers 15 residues. Germline CDR1 is GTSNPN and CDR2 is SVGIG (reference sequence). Trimming took 0 bases from V and 2 from J, leaving 11 bases between them. In DNA form, the CDR3 reads TGTGCCTGGAGTGTATCCGGGGTCGGCAATCAGCCCCAGCATTTT. Protein product: CAWSVSGVGNQPQHF. The full variable domain, rest sourced from reference TRBV30 and TRBJ1-5, is SQTIHQWPATLVQPVGSPLSLECTVEGTSNPNLYWYRQAAGRGLQLLFYSVGIGQISSEVPQNLSASRPQDRQFILSSKKLLLSDSGFYLCAWSVSGVGNQPQHFGDGTRLSIL.

This chain joins TRBV5-1 and TRBJ2-7; D is uncertain. V was shortened by 4 bases and J by 1 base, with 6 bases between the two germline ends. The germline V gene encodes CDR1 SGHRS and CDR2 YFSETQ. This CDR3 is built from 12 residues. CDR3 amino acids: CASSPPSYEQYF. The CDR3 coding sequence is TGCGCCAGCAGCCCCCCTTCCTACGAGCAGTACTTC.

The CDR3 nucleotides are TGTGCCAGCACCCTAAGCGGATCCCTCTACGAGCAGTACTTC. Translation: CASTLSGSLYEQYF. The chain has TRBV28 and TRBJ2-7, with D maybe TRBD2 (5 bases). Trimming removed 7 bases from V and 3 bases from J, with 16 bases in between. The CDR3 totals 14 residues. Looked up from germline, CDR1 is MDHEN and CDR2 is SYDVKM.

The rearrangement links TRBV6-5 to TRBJ1-2; D gene unclear. Germline V lookup: CDR1 MNHEY, CDR2 SVGAGI. V was pared by 2 bases and J by 4 bases, with 11 bases between. This CDR3 has 14 residues. The CDR3 region is CASSYEGGSYGYTF. The CDR3 coding sequence is TGTGCCAGCAGTTACGAGGGCGGCAGCTATGGCTACACCTTC.

The gene calls are TRBV5-1 and TRBJ2-3, with a possible D match to TRBD2 (6 bases). The CDR3 contains 17 residues. Germline CDR1 SGHRS, CDR2 YFSETQ. V gave up 0 bases and J gave up 6 bases, with 20 bases separating them. The CDR3 DNA reads TGCGCCAGCAGCTTGGCGGAGGGTCCGCCCGGGTCGGATACGCAGTATTTT. This codes for CASSLAEGPPGSDTQYF.

The rearrangement joins TRBV2 to TRBJ2-7; 15 bases are shared with TRBD2. The CDR3 is 15 amino acids. Germline V gene sequence: CDR1 SNHLY, CDR2 FYNNEI. V lost 5 bases to trimming and J lost 7 bases; unmatched junction nucleotides: 6. CDR3 in amino acids: CASSRVGTSGREQYF. The CDR3 nucleotides read TGTGCCAGCAGTAGAGTAGGGACTAGCGGGAGGGAGCAGTACTTC.

This clone occurred once. The genes are TRBV15 and TRBJ2-5, with 12 bases identical to TRBD1. The CDR3 runs to 16 residues. Trimming at V came to 8 bases and at J to 5 bases, leaving 12 bases not matched to a gene. Germline V gives CDR1 LNHNV, CDR2 YYDKDF (reference sequence). CDR3 bases: TGTGCCACCGCGAATGGGGACAGGGGGCGCGGGGAGACCCAGTACTTC. Translation: CATANGDRGRGETQYF. The variable domain in full, with the rest retrieved from reference TRBV15 and TRBJ2-5, is DAMVIQNPRYQVTQFGKPVTLSCSQTLNHNVMYWYQQKSSQAPKLLFHYYDKDFNNEADTPDNFQSRRPNTSFCFLDIRSPGLGDTAMYLCATANGDRGRGETQYFGPGTRLLVL.

The chain uses TRBV18 and TRBJ1-5, with D unclear. The CDR3 runs to 14 residues. Germline assignment: CDR1 KGHSH and CDR2 LQKENI. Trimming removed 1 base at V and 3 bases at J, with 7 bases between. The CDR3 coding sequence is TGTGCCAGCTCACCACTCACAGTCAATCAGCCCCAGCATTTT. Its translation: CASSPLTVNQPQHF.

The chain joins TRBV6-6 to TRBJ2-2; TRBD1 agrees at 8 bases. V shed 0 bases, J shed 5 bases, and the junction held 5 bases outside the gene matches. The CDR3 loop spans 16 amino acids. CDR1 and CDR2 from the germline V gene are MNHNY and SVGAGI (reference sequence). The chain's CDR3 is CASSYSRGHGTGELFF. CDR3 sequence (DNA): TGTGCCAGCAGTTACTCCAGGGGGCATGGAACCGGGGAGCTGTTTTTT.

V and J are TRBV5-5 and TRBJ2-7, with a tentative D call TRBD1 (7 bases). Germline CDR1 SGHKS, CDR2 YYEKEE (reference sequence). V was clipped by 1 base and J by 6 bases, with 11 bases between them. The CDR3 length is 13 residues. The CDR3 region has the DNA TGTGCCAGCAGCTTGCAGGGGGGCGGCGAGCAGTACTTC. Translated, it gives CASSLQGGGEQYF.

This chain joins TRBV28 and TRBJ1-5; 8 bases align to TRBD1. The CDR3 spans 15 residues. Germline CDR1 MDHEN, CDR2 SYDVKM. V shed 4 bases and J 6 bases; nucleotides not matched to a gene: 8. CDR3 in amino acids: CASSYGQGSAQPQHF. The CDR3 nucleotides read TGTGCCAGCAGTTATGGACAGGGTTCGGCTCAGCCCCAGCATTTT. The full variable domain, completed using reference TRBV28 and TRBJ1-5, is DVKVTQSSRYLVKRTGEKVFLECVQDMDHENMFWYRQDPGLGLRLIYFSYDVKMKEKGDIPEGYSVSREKKERFSLILESASTNQTSMYLCASSYGQGSAQPQHFGDGTRLSIL.

The table lists this clone with a few counts. J is TRBJ1-6 and V is TRBV4-2; TRBD1 aligns across 7 bases. Germline loops: CDR1 LGHNA, CDR2 YNFKEQ. V shed 4 bases and J 2 bases; nucleotides not matched to a gene: 5. This CDR3 region has 16 residues. CDR3 region: CASSPQGQTYNSPLHF. CDR3 DNA: TGTGCCAGCAGCCCTCAGGGACAGACCTATAATTCACCCCTCCACTTT.

This clone was detected a few times. The V gene is TRBV10-3, the J gene TRBJ2-6, with a possible D match to TRBD1 (5 bases). This CDR3 region has 13 residues. In germline, CDR1 is ENHRY, CDR2 SYGVKD. Trimming cost V 4 bases and J 4 bases, with 5 bases left between them. Written as DNA, the CDR3 is TGTGCCATCAGTGGGACAGGGGCCAACGTCCTGACTTTC. Protein: CAISGTGANVLTF.

This chain uses TRBV20-1 with TRBJ1-1; D is undetermined. Germline lookup yields CDR1 DFQATT and CDR2 SNEGSKA (reference sequence). The V end lost 8 bases, the J end lost 9 bases, and 16 bases lay between the germline ends. The CDR3 is made up of 11 amino acids. The CDR3 sequence: CSRDIGRKAFF. The CDR3 region has the DNA TGCAGTAGAGACATCGGTCGGAAAGCTTTCTTT.